These 5 T cell receptor beta chains were sequenced from one sample in a study of blood T cell repertoires in COVID-19. Only in-frame clones appear in the TCRdb table, and some are missing; sequencing was by immunoSEQ multiplex PCR. The sample lists under 300,000 clones; approximately 81% were seen once. What was sequenced was PBMCs or T cells enriched from blood (not recorded which). All receptors derive from a woman between 50 and 59 years old who had been exposed to COVID-19.

This chain joins TRBV5-6 and TRBJ1-2; 8 nucleotides align to TRBD1. With V trimmed by 3 bases and J by 6 bases, 4 bases remained unmatched. The CDR3 runs to 13 residues. Germline V gene lookup returns CDR1 SGHDT and CDR2 YYEEEE. This CDR3 is CASSWDRRHGYTF. The CDR3 DNA reads TGTGCCAGCAGCTGGGACAGGAGGCATGGCTACACCTTC.

V usage is TRBV30 and J usage is TRBJ2-2, with 11 bases aligning to TRBD1. The CDR3 has 14 residues. Unmatched junction bases numbered 8, after V lost 7 bases and J lost 7 bases. Germline CDR1 GTSNPN, CDR2 SVGIG (reference sequence). The CDR3 here is CALQDRGQGGELFF. The DNA of the CDR3 is TGTGCCTTGCAGGACAGGGGGCAAGGCGGGGAGCTGTTTTTT. The variable domain in full, with the rest retrieved from reference TRBV30 and TRBJ2-2, is SQTIHQWPATLVQPVGSPLSLECTVEGTSNPNLYWYRQAAGRGLQLLFYSVGIGQISSEVPQNLSASRPQDRQFILSSKKLLLSDSGFYLCALQDRGQGGELFFGEGSRLTVL.

A single count supports this clone. This chain uses TRBV29-1 with TRBJ2-1; 7 bases match TRBD1. Trimming cost V 8 bases and J 4 bases; bases outside gene matches: 8. CDR3 length: 13 amino acids. Germline V gene lookup returns CDR1 SQVTM and CDR2 ANQGSEA. The CDR3 DNA reads TGCAGCTCGCAGGGGGTTATTTACAATGAGCAGTTCTTC. This sequence encodes CSSQGVIYNEQFF.

The chain joins TRBV7-9 to TRBJ2-7; 7 positions match TRBD1. Trimming removed 6 bases from V and 0 bases from J; junction bases left unmatched: 2. CDR3 length: 13 amino acids. The germline CDR1 and CDR2 sequences are SEHNR and FQNEAQ (reference sequence). DNA of the CDR3: TGTGCCAGCAGATCAGGGGGCTCCTACGAGCAGTACTTC. It specifies CASRSGGSYEQYF.

This sequence joins TRBV6-6 and TRBJ1-5, with a weak D call TRBD1 (6 bases). The CDR3 runs to 13 residues. V was trimmed by 5 bases and J by 5 bases, leaving 10 bases between them. Germline-derived CDR1 and CDR2 are MNHNY and SVGAGI (reference sequence). CDR3 in DNA: TGTGCCAGCAGTCGGGACACATATCAGCCCCAGCATTTT. Translating it yields CASSRDTYQPQHF.